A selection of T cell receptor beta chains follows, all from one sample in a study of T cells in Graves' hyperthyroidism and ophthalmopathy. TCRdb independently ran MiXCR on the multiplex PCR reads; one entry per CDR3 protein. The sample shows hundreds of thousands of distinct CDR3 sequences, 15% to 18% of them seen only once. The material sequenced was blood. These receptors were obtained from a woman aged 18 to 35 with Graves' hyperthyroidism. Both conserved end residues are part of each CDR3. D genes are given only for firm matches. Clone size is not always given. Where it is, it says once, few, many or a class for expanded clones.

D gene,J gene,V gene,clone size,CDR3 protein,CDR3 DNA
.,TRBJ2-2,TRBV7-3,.,CASSPQGGGNTGELFF,TGTGCCAGCAGCCCCCAGGGGGGGGGAAACACCGGGGAGCTGTTTTTT
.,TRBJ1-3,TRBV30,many,CAWSVSSGNTIYF,TGTGCCTGGAGTGTGTCCTCTGGAAACACCATATATTTT
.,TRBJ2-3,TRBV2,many,CASSEITRDTQYF,TGTGCCAGCAGTGAGATCACGAGGGACACGCAGTATTTT
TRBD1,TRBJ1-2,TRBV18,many,CASSLMTGEWDGYTF,TGTGCCAGCTCACTGATGACAGGGGAGTGGGATGGCTACACCTTC
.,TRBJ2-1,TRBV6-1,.,CASSSVQAYNEQFF,TGTGCCAGCAGTAGCGTACAAGCCTACAATGAGCAGTTCTTC
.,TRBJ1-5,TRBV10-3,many,CAISDPRSNQPQHF,TGTGCCATCAGTGACCCCAGGAGCAATCAGCCCCAGCATTTT
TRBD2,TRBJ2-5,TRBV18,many,CASSPTEVAGETQYF,TGTGCCAGCTCACCAACTGAAGTAGCGGGGGAGACCCAGTACTTC
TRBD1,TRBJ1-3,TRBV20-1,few,CSARGTGLVSGNTIYF,TGCAGTGCTAGAGGGACAGGCCTCGTCTCTGGAAACACCATATATTTT
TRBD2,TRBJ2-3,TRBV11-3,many,CASSLGAGGVTDTQYF,TGTGCCAGCAGCTTAGGAGCGGGAGGAGTCACAGATACGCAGTATTTT
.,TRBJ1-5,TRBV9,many,CASSVGVNQPQHF,TGTGCCAGCAGCGTAGGGGTGAATCAGCCCCAGCATTTT
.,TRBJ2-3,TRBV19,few,CASSLLGRWAPTDTQYF,TGTGCCAGTAGTCTCCTAGGAAGGTGGGCCCCCACAGATACGCAGTATTTT
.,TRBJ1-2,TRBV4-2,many,CASRRAGANYGYTF,TGTGCCAGCAGAAGGGCGGGGGCTAACTATGGCTACACCTTC